A single sample is the source of the 9 T cell receptor beta chains below, sequenced in a study of T-cell reconstitution after alpha-beta-depleted transplantation in children (dated by TCRdb to about 2016). Libraries were constructed by PCR. The reads were generated on an Illumina HiSeq 2500. TCR library preparation used molecular barcoding, with unique molecular identifiers applied to normalize quantification of the TCRbeta repertoire. TCRdb applied fastp at Q25 and MiXCR to the public reads, then kept only in-frame beta chains. CDR3 protein sequences are deduplicated, and each keeps its most common genes and DNA. The sample contains about 250,000 distinct CDR3 sequences, around 25% of them found a single time. In total, the top ten clones hold about 5% of the sample. The intended sense of this specimen's treatment or condition label: allogeneic hematopoietic cell transplantation with graft depleted of TCRalphabeta T cells and CD19 B cells.

Sequencing was performed on PBMCs, mostly from graft donor cells, taken 360 days after TCRalphabeta/CD19-depleted stem cell transplant. The source of these receptors is a female patient under 10 years old who had a stem cell transplant for congenital amegakaryocytic thrombocytopenia, so the T cells may come from the graft donor.

The chain carries TRBV12-3 or TRBV12-4 and TRBJ1-4; D is undetermined. Between the trimmed V and J ends, which lost 5 bases and 7 bases, there was a span of 20 bases. The length of the CDR3 is 16 residues. The CDR3 region is CASSARATHRGEKLFF. CDR3 nucleotides: TGTGCCAGCAGTGCCCGGGCGACTCATCGGGGTGAAAAACTGTTTTTT.

This clonotype was counted at least ten times. The V call is TRBV20-1, the J call TRBJ2-5; D possibly corresponds to TRBD1 (5 bases). Germline-derived CDR1 and CDR2 are DFQATT and SNEGSKA (reference sequence). The V end was cut by 4 bases, the J end by 1 base, with 19 bases between. The CDR3 has 16 residues. DNA of the CDR3: TGCAGTGCTACCCCCCCAGGGTGGACGATCCAAGAGACCCAGTACTTC. Translation gives CSATPPGWTIQETQYF.

The table lists this clonotype with a few counts. V usage is TRBV27 and J usage is TRBJ2-1; 8 nucleotides align to TRBD2. J was trimmed by 0 bases and V by 1 base; bases with no gene match: 2. This CDR3 spans 16 amino acids. From germline, CDR1 is MNHEY and CDR2 SMNVEV (reference sequence). CDR3 sequence (DNA): TGTGCCAGCAGTTTATTTGGGACTAGCTCCTACAATGAGCAGTTCTTC. It is translated as CASSLFGTSSYNEQFF.

A single count supports this clonotype. This sequence may be a read error, since a much larger clone differs from it by one base. Lacking the conserved final phenylalanine or tryptophan, this CDR3 likely reflects a read error. V gene TRBV5-1 combines with J gene TRBJ1-2, with D uncertain. Germline-derived CDR1 and CDR2 are SGHRS and YFSETQ. V was cut by 2 bases and J by 2 bases, with 10 bases left in between. This CDR3 has 14 residues. CDR3 sequence: CASSFGQRNYGYTC. CDR3 sequence (DNA): TGCGCCAGCAGCTTTGGGCAGAGAAACTATGGCTACACCTGC.

This clonotype was observed a handful of times. The V gene is TRBV9, the J gene TRBJ2-3; 11 bases align to TRBD1. V was pared by 0 bases and J by 6 bases, with 6 bases of the junction left unmatched. Looked up from germline, CDR1 is SGDLS and CDR2 is YYNGEE. The CDR3 is made up of 16 amino acids. In DNA form, the CDR3 reads TGTGCCAGCAGCGTAGGGACAGGGGGCGCGGGGGATACGCAGTATTTT. It is translated as CASSVGTGGAGDTQYF.

This clonotype occurred a few times. The gene calls are TRBV10-3 and TRBJ2-3; the D gene is possibly TRBD2 (5 bases). V was cut by 0 bases and J by 2 bases, with 9 bases left in between. CDR1 ENHRY and CDR2 SYGVKD come from the germline V gene. This CDR3 is 15 amino acids long. The CDR3 DNA reads as TGTGCCATCAGTGAGTCGAGGGCGCACACAGATACGCAGTATTTT. This codes for CAISESRAHTDTQYF.

Only a few counts were recorded for this clonotype. V usage is TRBV6-1 and J usage is TRBJ1-1; D might be TRBD1 (5 bases). This CDR3 region has 16 residues. Germline V lookup: CDR1 MNHNS, CDR2 SASEGT. V dropped 6 bases and J dropped 4 bases, with 21 bases sitting between them. CDR3 region: CASSHDRVEGSTEAFF. As DNA, the CDR3 is TGTGCCAGCAGCCATGATCGTGTCGAGGGGAGCACTGAAGCTTTCTTT.

This clonotype was counted many times. The rearrangement links TRBV28 to TRBJ1-1; D is possibly TRBD1 (6 bases). This CDR3 comprises 14 residues. V gave up 8 bases and J gave up 2 bases, with 15 bases separating them. CDR1 and CDR2 (germline): MDHEN, SYDVKM. CDR3 residues: CASLTGRTNTEAFF. CDR3 in DNA: TGTGCCAGCCTTACAGGGAGGACCAACACTGAAGCTTTCTTT.

This clonotype was detected a few times. V usage is TRBV24-1 and J usage is TRBJ1-4; TRBD1 agrees at 7 bases. The CDR3 spans 15 residues. The germline V gene encodes CDR1 KGHDR and CDR2 SFDVKD. V shed 3 bases, J shed 7 bases, and the junction held 7 bases outside the gene matches. CDR3 coding DNA: TGTGCCACCAGTGATCCGGGACAGTGGGGTGAAAAACTGTTTTTT. Its protein is CATSDPGQWGEKLFF.